Described below is a single T cell receptor (beta chain) sequence and its context. Its antigen is undetermined. Cyclophosphamide on days +3 and +4 followed busulfan-fludarabine conditioning and a marrow graft. Produced via immunoSEQ multiplex PCR; TCRdb's table is partial and in-frame only. Of about 1,900 clones listed, about 80% are singletons. These data originate in a study of T cells after posttransplantation cyclophosphamide. Study results and limitations: Recipient CMV seropositivity and CMV reactivation strongly tracked TRB clonality. Later blood repertoires were often dominated by clones from the donor CD8+ memory compartment. Blood and skin or GI T cell repertoires showed limited TRB overlap.

This clonotype was obtained from a male patient between 25 and 39 years old who received an allogeneic stem cell transplant from a related donor, was CMV-positive, and had acute GVHD only. Some T cells may be transferred from the graft donor. The specimen was PBMCs, collected less than 320 days after allogeneic stem cell transplant with posttransplant cyclophosphamide.

The CDR3 loop is CASSQVSTGEKLFF. CDR3 sequence (DNA): TGTGCCAGCAGCCAAGTTTCAACGGGTGAAAAACTGTTTTTT. V is TRBV4-2 and J is TRBJ1-4; D is unclear. The CDR3 is 14 amino acids. Looked up from germline, CDR1 is LGHNA and CDR2 is YNFKEQ. Trimming removed 1 base at V and 7 bases at J, with 10 bases between.